Presented here are 2 T cell receptor beta chains from one specimen sequenced in a study of persistence of HIV-infected CD4 T cells. This was the immunoSEQ version 4 assay in survey mode. Some clones are missing from TCRdb's copy, which holds only in-frame ones; the method was immunoSEQ multiplex PCR. The sample records around 45,000 clones, more than 85% being singletons. Their antigens are not known. Anti-CD3/anti-CD28 beads served as a nonspecific positive control stimulus. CD4+ T cells upregulating both CD40 ligand and CD69 were sorted as responding cells. The source was CD4+ T cells sorted from PBMCs after 18-hour stimulation, collected from a patient who received antiretroviral therapy. The receptors here all came from an adult man with HIV who was CMV-seropositive.

The chain combines TRBV9 with TRBJ2-7; 10 nucleotides align to TRBD1. Germline-derived CDR1 and CDR2 are SGDLS and YYNGEE. V was clipped by 0 bases and J by 5 bases; unmatched bases: 2. The CDR3 is made up of 14 amino acids. The CDR3 DNA sequence: TGTGCCAGCAGCGTAGCGACAGGGGGCAACGAGCAGTACTTC. Its translation is CASSVATGGNEQYF.

The chain uses TRBV3-1 (or the pseudogene TRBV3-2) and TRBJ1-4; D may be TRBD1 (5 bases). Trimming left V 6 bases short and J 11 bases short, with 19 bases between. Germline V CDR1 and CDR2: LGHDT, YNNKEL (reference sequence). CDR3 size: 14 residues. CDR3 bases: TGTGCCAGCAGTAAAGGGGCGAGGCGGGAGAAACTGTTTTTT. It is translated as CASSKGARREKLFF.